Listed here are 18 T cell receptor beta chains from one sample, sequenced in a study of T-cell reconstitution after alpha-beta-depleted transplantation in children. For TCRbeta, the library was prepared with unique molecular identifiers. TCRdb re-called the PCR reads through MiXCR, storing one row per CDR3 protein. Of 700,000 to 950,000 distinct CDR3 sequences listed, roughly 16% are singletons. This specimen consisted of PBMCs, mostly from graft donor cells, obtained 360 days after TCRalphabeta/CD19-depleted stem cell transplant. These receptor sequences come from a male patient under 18 who had a stem cell transplant for acute lymphoblastic leukemia, so the T cells may come from the graft donor.

This clonotype was seen a few times. The genes are TRBV5-1 and TRBJ1-1, with 8 bases fitting TRBD1. The junction had 3 bases not matched to a gene; V was cut back by 1 base and J by 1 base. Per germline, CDR1 SGHRS and CDR2 YFSETQ. The CDR3 is 15 residues long. Written as DNA, the CDR3 is TGCGCCAGCAGCTTGCCGGACAGGGCGAACACTGAAGCTTTCTTT. This translates into CASSLPDRANTEAFF.

This clonotype has at least ten counts. The chain recombines TRBV10-3 with TRBJ2-3; 8 bases agree with TRBD2. Trimming at V came to 6 bases and at J to 2 bases, leaving 4 bases not matched to a gene. The germline gives CDR1 ENHRY, CDR2 SYGVKD. The CDR3 covers 14 residues. The CDR3 DNA sequence: TGTGCCATCAGCCTTAGCGGGGCCACAGATACGCAGTATTTT. Translation: CAISLSGATDTQYF.

The chain couples TRBV29-1 to TRBJ1-4; unclear D gene. Germline-derived CDR1 and CDR2 are SQVTM and ANQGSEA. The CDR3 contains 13 residues. V was clipped by 7 bases and J by 0 bases, with 9 bases between them. The CDR3 here is CSAARSTNEKLFF. In nucleotides, the CDR3 is TGCAGCGCCGCCAGATCAACTAATGAAAAACTGTTTTTT.

This clonotype came up a few times. The genes are TRBV2 and TRBJ2-1; D uncertain. V was clipped by 7 bases and J by 4 bases, with 11 bases between them. CDR1 is SNHLY and CDR2 is FYNNEI in the germline V gene. The CDR3 extends over 13 amino acids. The CDR3 bases are TGTGCCAGCATACGGAAACAGTACAATGAGCAGTTCTTC. Its protein product is CASIRKQYNEQFF.

As concerns this clonotype: The junction differs from germline at one of its ends, possibly a read error. The gene calls are TRBV4-1 and TRBJ1-3, with D unclear. The germline V gene has CDR1 MGHRA and CDR2 YSYEKL. CDR3 length: 14 residues. The CDR3: CASSQPTRRNSIYF. CDR3 bases: TGCGCCAGCAGCCAACCGACTAGAAGAAACTCCATATATTTT.

This clonotype was found a few times. This sequence joins TRBV20-1 and TRBJ2-1, with D unresolved. The CDR3 covers 13 residues. The V gene's germline CDR1 is DFQATT and CDR2 SNEGSKA (reference sequence). Trimming stripped 8 bases from V and 0 bases from J, with 11 bases between. CDR3 coding DNA: TGCAGTCCACCGAGCACCTCCTACAATGAGCAGTTCTTC. It encodes CSPPSTSYNEQFF.

CDR3 nucleotide sequence: TGTGCCAGCAGCCGGGGGACTAGCGGGACGCTGGGGAATGAGCAGTTCTTC. Its translation: CASSRGTSGTLGNEQFF. The chain combines TRBV14 with TRBJ2-1; TRBD2 agrees at 13 bases. Germline V gives CDR1 SGHDN, CDR2 FVKESK. The V gene end was trimmed by 4 bases and the J gene end by 7 bases; junction bases not matched to a gene: 10. The CDR3 is 17 residues long.

In this sample, this clonotype turned up a few times. The CDR3 loop is CSVASVVYEQYF. The CDR3 region has the DNA TGCAGCGTTGCTAGCGTCGTCTACGAGCAGTACTTC. The rearrangement joins TRBV29-1 to TRBJ2-7, with D possibly being TRBD2 (6 bases). Looked up from germline, CDR1 is SQVTM and CDR2 is ANQGSEA. V dropped 4 bases and J dropped 3 bases, with 10 bases sitting between them. The CDR3 consists of 12 residues.

This clonotype was seen only a few times. The chain couples TRBV20-1 to TRBJ2-2; no clear D. Per the germline V gene, CDR1 is DFQATT and CDR2 is SNEGSKA (reference sequence). The CDR3 has 13 residues. The germline V and J ends were trimmed by 3 bases and 3 bases, with 8 bases remaining between them. The CDR3 spells CSASTQHTGELFF. CDR3 DNA: TGCAGTGCTAGTACACAGCACACCGGGGAGCTGTTTTTT.

This clonotype was counted a few times. V and J are TRBV12-3 or TRBV12-4 and TRBJ2-1, with no clear D. Trimming took off 5 bases at V and 3 bases at J, with 20 bases between the two ends. This CDR3 has 17 amino acids. CDR3: CASSQPLWGLNYNEQFF. CDR3 nucleotide sequence: TGTGCCAGCAGTCAACCGTTATGGGGTTTAAACTACAATGAGCAGTTCTTC.

The chain employs TRBV4-1 and TRBJ2-1; maybe TRBD1 (6 bases). Germline CDR1 is MGHRA and CDR2 is YSYEKL. Trimming took 5 bases from V and 5 from J, leaving 10 bases between them. This CDR3 region has 13 residues. CDR3 nucleotides: TGCGCCAGCAGCTACAACAGGGACAATGAGCAGTTCTTC. Residues: CASSYNRDNEQFF.

This clonotype was detected ten times or more. The V gene is TRBV5-1, the J gene TRBJ2-3; 8 nucleotides align to TRBD2. The V gene end was trimmed by 2 bases and the J gene end by 0 bases; junction bases not matched to a gene: 2. This CDR3 comprises 15 residues. Germline-derived CDR1 and CDR2 are SGHRS and YFSETQ. CDR3 nucleotide sequence: TGCGCCAGCAGCTTATTAGCGGGAAGCACAGATACGCAGTATTTT. Its protein product is CASSLLAGSTDTQYF.

The genes are TRBV5-1 and TRBJ2-1, with 7 bases aligning to TRBD2. The CDR3 contains 19 residues. CDR1 SGHRS and CDR2 YFSETQ come from the germline V gene. V lost 0 bases and J lost 0; bases outside the gene matches: 12. For the CDR3, the DNA is TGCGCCAGCAGCTTGGCCGTGACTAGCTCCACCAGCTCCTACAATGAGCAGTTCTTC. Translation gives CASSLAVTSSTSSYNEQFF.

This rearrangement joins TRBV20-1 to TRBJ2-7; D is ambiguous. Trimming stripped 1 base from V and 3 bases from J, with 13 bases between. There are 14 residues in the CDR3. Germline V gives CDR1 DFQATT, CDR2 SNEGSKA (reference sequence). CDR3 sequence: CSARVPERSYEQYF. The CDR3 nucleotides read TGCAGTGCTAGAGTTCCCGAGAGAAGCTACGAGCAGTACTTC.

The rearrangement links TRBV3-1 to TRBJ2-6, with D maybe TRBD2 (6 bases). Trimming removed 0 bases at V and 0 bases at J, with 9 bases between. This CDR3 is 17 amino acids long. CDR1 and CDR2 (germline): LGHDT, YNNKEL (reference sequence). The CDR3 is CASSQDRGSSGANVLTF. DNA for the CDR3: TGTGCCAGCAGCCAAGATCGGGGGTCCTCTGGGGCCAACGTCCTGACTTTC.

This clonotype was observed at least ten times. This chain uses TRBV12-3 or TRBV12-4 with TRBJ2-5; D uncertain. V lost 7 bases and J 5 bases, leaving 17 bases between the germline ends. CDR3 size: 14 residues. The CDR3 sequence: CASNHDSRMETQYF. In nucleotides, the CDR3 is TGTGCCAGCAACCACGATTCCAGGATGGAGACCCAGTACTTC.

The rearrangement joins TRBV10-2 to TRBJ1-2, with a tentative D call TRBD1 (5 bases). The V end was cut by 8 bases, the J end by 7 bases, with 14 bases between. Looked up from germline, CDR1 is WSHSY and CDR2 is SAAADI. This CDR3 has 12 residues. CDR3: CASGATAGGYTF. DNA of the CDR3: TGCGCCAGCGGAGCGACAGCCGGTGGCTACACCTTC.

This chain links TRBV7-2 with TRBJ2-3, with 11 bases that match TRBD2. V shed 5 bases, J shed 12 bases, and the junction held 16 bases outside the gene matches. Germline CDR1 is SGHTA and CDR2 is FQGNSA. This CDR3 comprises 16 residues. The DNA for the CDR3 is TGTGCCAGCAGCCCCGACCGAGCGGGACTAGCGGTCCCACAGTATTTT. This encodes CASSPDRAGLAVPQYF.